Here is one TCR beta chain with its context. Its cognate antigen is unknown. Trimming took off 6 bases at V and 5 bases at J, with 19 bases between the two ends. Germline V CDR1 and CDR2: SGHVS, FQNEAQ. The CDR3 is made up of 15 amino acids. This record comes from a study of vaccination and CD4 T cells after COVID-19. Looking at the study overall: Two-dose vaccination with either BNT162b2 or mRNA-1273 was given to participants.

The time point denotes: late sampling 161 to 241 days after vaccination in a few convalescent patients. In this cohort, PCR tests turned positive between March and December 2020, predating US Alpha, Beta and Delta variants. Study observations and caveats: Convalescent patients' vaccine-specific clones were spike mono-reactive in 304 of 307 cases. Reactive clonotype counts went from median around 20 after infection to 38 after vaccination, nonsignificantly.

TCRdb reprocessed the PCR reads via MiXCR and lists one record per CDR3 protein. The sample lists 25,000 to 30,000 distinct CDR3 sequences, 50% occurring once. The sequence came from a human donor who had recovered from COVID-19. The chain joins TRBV7-8 to TRBJ2-5, with D tentatively TRBD1 (7 bases). Specimen: CD4+ T cells from blood, collected about 7 months after SARS-CoV-2 vaccination. For the CDR3, the DNA is TGTGCCAGCAGTCGAAACCGACAGGGACTGGAGACCCAGTACTTC. Protein: CASSRNRQGLETQYF. The complete variable domain, with remaining parts taken from reference TRBV7-8 and TRBJ2-5, reads GAGVSQSPRYKVAKRGQDVALRCDPISGHVSLFWYQQALGQGPEFLTYFQNEAQLDKSGLPSDRFFAERPEGSVSTLKIQRTQQEDSAVYLCASSRNRQGLETQYFGPGTRLLVL.